This T cell receptor beta chain was captured by sequencing in a study of T cells in localized non-small cell lung cancer. Study outcomes and limitations: In adjacent lung appeared a median around 57 of the top 100 tumor clones. There was higher T cell clonality in uninvolved adjacent lung than in tumor, and it was highest there. Sequence data derive from only one tumor region, so heterogeneity remains possible. Higher T cell density in the blood was associated with longer overall survival, whereas higher adjacent-lung clonality associated with shorter survival.

This CDR3 spans 14 amino acids. Germline V CDR1 and CDR2: SNHLY, FYNNEI. J was trimmed by 6 bases and V by 7 bases; bases with no gene match: 2. Comments on this clone: Its antigen is unidentified.

Sequenced by immunoSEQ multiplex PCR; TCRdb stores in-frame clones only, minus some. Found here are 23,000 or so clones, about 91% of them singletons; the top ten hold roughly 9.5%. The clonotype was recovered from a woman between 35 and 70 years old with stage III lung adenocarcinoma. V usage is TRBV2 and J usage is TRBJ2-1; 14 bases line up with TRBD2. This sample comprised peripheral blood mononuclear cells, obtained before any cancer treatment. CDR3 in DNA: TGTGCCAGCAATGGACTAGCGGGGGGCAATGAGCAGTTCTTC. Its translation: CASNGLAGGNEQFF.